This T cell receptor (beta chain) was identified in a study of CD8+ T cells in alopecia areata. For the study at large: Tofacitinib lasted 6 to 18 months, then 6 months off drug.

The germline V gene has CDR1 SGHRS and CDR2 YFSETQ. V was pared by 4 bases and J by 2 bases, with 13 bases between. The length of the CDR3 is 14 residues. As to this clone: Its antigen is not identified.

General study points: Treatment with tofacitinib significantly lowered scalp clonality and reduced expanded CD8+ clones among the top 100. Clonality exceeded that of normal scalp in lesional scalp, most notably in alopecia totalis/universalis. In scalp and blood, many expanded lesional clones persisted during tofacitinib.

Documented treatment: oral pan-JAK inhibitor, 5-10 mg twice daily. As the sequencing template, cDNA was produced by extracting RNA and reverse transcribing it. Sequencing was performed with immunoSEQ multiplex PCR; in TCRdb, only in-frame clones are kept and a portion is missing. The sample shows about 200,000 clones, roughly 64% of them seen only once. This specimen consisted of CD4+ T cells sorted from blood, obtained at week 24, from a patient treated with tofacitinib. V is TRBV5-1 and J is TRBJ2-7, with D tentatively TRBD1 or TRBD2 (5 bases each). This TCR was sampled from a human donor with alopecia areata. Written as DNA, the CDR3 is TGCGCCAGCAGCAATGGGGACCCTACCTACGAGCAGTACTTC. This translates into CASSNGDPTYEQYF.